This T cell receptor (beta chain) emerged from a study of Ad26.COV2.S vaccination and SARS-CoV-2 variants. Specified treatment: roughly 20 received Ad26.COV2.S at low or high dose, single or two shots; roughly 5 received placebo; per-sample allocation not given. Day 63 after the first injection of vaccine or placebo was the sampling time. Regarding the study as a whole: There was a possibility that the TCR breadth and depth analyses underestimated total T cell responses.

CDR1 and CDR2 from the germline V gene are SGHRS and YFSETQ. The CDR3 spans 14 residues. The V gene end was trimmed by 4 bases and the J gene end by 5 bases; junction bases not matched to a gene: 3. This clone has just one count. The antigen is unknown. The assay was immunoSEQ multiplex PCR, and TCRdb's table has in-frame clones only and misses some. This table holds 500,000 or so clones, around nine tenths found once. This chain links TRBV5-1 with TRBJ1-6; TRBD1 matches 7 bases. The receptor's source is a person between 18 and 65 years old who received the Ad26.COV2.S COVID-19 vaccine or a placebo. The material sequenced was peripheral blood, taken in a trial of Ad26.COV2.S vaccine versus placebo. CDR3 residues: CASSPGTDNSPLHF. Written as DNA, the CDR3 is TGCGCCAGCAGCCCCGGGACAGATAATTCACCCCTCCACTTT.